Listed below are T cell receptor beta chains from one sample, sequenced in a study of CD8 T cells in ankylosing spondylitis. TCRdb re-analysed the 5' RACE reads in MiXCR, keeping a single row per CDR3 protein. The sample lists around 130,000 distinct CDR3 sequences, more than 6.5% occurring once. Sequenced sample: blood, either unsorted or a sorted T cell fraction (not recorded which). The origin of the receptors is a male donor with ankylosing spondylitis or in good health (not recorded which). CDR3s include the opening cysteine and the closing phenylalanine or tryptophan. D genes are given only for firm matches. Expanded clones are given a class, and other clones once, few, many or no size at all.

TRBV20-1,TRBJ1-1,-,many,TGCAGTAGCCAGCTCCGGGGTCCGGACACTGAAGCTTTCTTT,CSSQLRGPDTEAFF
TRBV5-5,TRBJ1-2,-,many,TGTGCCAGCAGCCACCTCTCCGGGACACCGGTTGGCTACACCTTC,CASSHLSGTPVGYTF
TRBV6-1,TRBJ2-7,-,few,TGTGCCAGCAAGGATTACAGCAGGGGATGGCACGAGCAGTACTTC,CASKDYSRGWHEQYF
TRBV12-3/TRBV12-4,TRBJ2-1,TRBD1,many,TGTGCCAGCAGTTATTCAGGGGGTAGATATGAGCAGTTCTTC,CASSYSGGRYEQFF
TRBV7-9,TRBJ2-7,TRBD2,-,TGTGCCAGCAGTTTAGCGGGAGCTCTACACGAGCAGTACTTC,CASSLAGALHEQYF
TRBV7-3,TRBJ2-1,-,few,TGTGCCAGCAGCCCCCGGGCGGACTTTACGGGGAATGAGCAGTTCTTC,CASSPRADFTGNEQFF
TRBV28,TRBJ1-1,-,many,TGTGCCAGCAGTTTACAGGGAGTTGAAGCTTTCTTT,CASSLQGVEAFF
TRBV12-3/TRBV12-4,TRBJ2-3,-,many,TGTGCCAGCAGTTTCGGGGGACTCACAGATACGCAGTATTTT,CASSFGGLTDTQYF
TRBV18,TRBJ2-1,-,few,TGTGCCAGCTCACCTAGGGAGAGAGGTGAGCAGTTCTTC,CASSPRERGEQFF
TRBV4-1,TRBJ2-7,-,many,TGCGCCAGCCGTCGCTTCGTGCGGGGCCCCTACGAGCAGTACTTC,CASRRFVRGPYEQYF
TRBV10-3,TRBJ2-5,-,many,TGTGCCATCAGTGAGTCGACGGGGCAAGAGACCCAGTACTTC,CAISESTGQETQYF
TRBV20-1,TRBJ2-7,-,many,TGCAGTGCTCACCCCACGACAGCGTCCTACGAGCAGTACTTC,CSAHPTTASYEQYF
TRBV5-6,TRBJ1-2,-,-,TGTGCCATCAGCTCCGGACAGAGTAACTATGGCTACACCTTC,CAISSGQSNYGYTF
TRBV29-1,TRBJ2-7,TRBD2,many,TGCAGCGTTGAGGCGTCCAGCGGGGCCTACGAGCAGTACTTC,CSVEASSGAYEQYF
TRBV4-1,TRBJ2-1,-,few,TGCGCCAGCAAACAGGGCGGCAATGAGCAGTTCTTC,CASKQGGNEQFF
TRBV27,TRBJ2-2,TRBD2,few,TGTGCCAGTAGGGGGTCGGGGGGGAGCACCGGGGAGCTGTTTTTT,CASRGSGGSTGELFF
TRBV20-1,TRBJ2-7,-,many,TGCAGTGCCGGGCGTGGGACCGTCTCCTACGAGCAGTACTTC,CSAGRGTVSYEQYF
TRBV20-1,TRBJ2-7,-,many,TGCAGTGCTAGAGCCAGGACAGCCCCATACGAGCAGTACTTC,CSARARTAPYEQYF
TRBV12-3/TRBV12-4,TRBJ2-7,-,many,TGTGCCAGCACCGGTTTTTCAGGTGCCACTGGAGAGCAGTACTTC,CASTGFSGATGEQYF
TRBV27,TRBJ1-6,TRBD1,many,TGTGCCAGCAGACCCCAGGGGGCATCCGGTTCACCCCTCCACTTT,CASRPQGASGSPLHF
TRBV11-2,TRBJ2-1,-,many,TGTGCCAGCAGCTTAGCCGGACTTAGCTCCTACAATGAGCAGTTCTTC,CASSLAGLSSYNEQFF
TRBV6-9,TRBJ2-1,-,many,TGTGCCAGCACCATACTCGCGGGGGCGTCCTACAATGAGCAGTTCTTC,CASTILAGASYNEQFF
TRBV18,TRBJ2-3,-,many,TGTGCCAGCTCACCGAGGGCAGGGGATGAAGATACGCAGTATTTT,CASSPRAGDEDTQYF
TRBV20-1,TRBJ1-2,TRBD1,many,TGCAGTGCCCCCGGGACAGGGCGGAGGGGCTACACCTTC,CSAPGTGRRGYTF
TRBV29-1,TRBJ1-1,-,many,TGCAGCGTTGTAATAACACTTCTGAACACTGAAGCTTTCTTT,CSVVITLLNTEAFF
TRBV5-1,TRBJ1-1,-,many,TGCGCCAGCAGCTTGGGACGGTCGGTTGAAGCTTTCTTT,CASSLGRSVEAFF
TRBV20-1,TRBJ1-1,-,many,TGCAGTGCTAGGAGACCGAACACTGAAGCTTTCTTT,CSARRPNTEAFF
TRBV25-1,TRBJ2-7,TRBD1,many,TGTGCCAGCAGTGTTACCGGGACAGGCTACGAGCAGTACTTC,CASSVTGTGYEQYF
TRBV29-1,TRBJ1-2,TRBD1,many,TGCAGCGTTGCCACAGGGGGCGGCTACACCTTC,CSVATGGGYTF
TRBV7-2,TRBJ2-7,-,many,TGTGCCAGCAGCTTACAAGGGCGGGGTTCCTACGAGCAGTACTTC,CASSLQGRGSYEQYF
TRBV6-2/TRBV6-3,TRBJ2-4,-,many,TGTGCCAGCAGTCCCCTCTCGGGGGCGGCCGTCAAAAACATTCAGTACTTC,CASSPLSGAAVKNIQYF
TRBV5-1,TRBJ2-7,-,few,TGCGCCAGCAGCTTGCCAGGGGCCTCCTACGAGCAGTACTTC,CASSLPGASYEQYF
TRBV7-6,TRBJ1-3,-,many,TGTGCCAGCAGCTTAGCGGGTCAACCGACCTCTGGAAACACCATATATTTT,CASSLAGQPTSGNTIYF
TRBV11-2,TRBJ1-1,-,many,TGTGCCAGCAGCTTAGATTTGGACAGATCGAACACTGAAGCTTTCTTT,CASSLDLDRSNTEAFF
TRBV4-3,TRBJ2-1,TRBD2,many,TGCGCCAGCAGCCACGGGACTAGCGGGACGAATGAGCAGTTCTTC,CASSHGTSGTNEQFF
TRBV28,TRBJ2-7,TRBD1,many,TGTGCCAGCAGTGGAACCGGGACAGGCGTCTACGAGCAGTACTTC,CASSGTGTGVYEQYF
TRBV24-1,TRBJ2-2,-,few,TGTGCCACCAGTGTCGAGGACCCGAAGACCGGGGAGCTGTTTTTT,CATSVEDPKTGELFF
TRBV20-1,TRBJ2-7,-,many,TGCAGTGCTAGTCCTAGTTGGTTTAGTTCAGCCTACGAGCAGTACTTC,CSASPSWFSSAYEQYF
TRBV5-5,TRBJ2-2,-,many,TGTGCCAGCAGCTACGACGGCACCGGGGAGCTGTTTTTT,CASSYDGTGELFF
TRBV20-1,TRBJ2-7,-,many,TGCAGTGCTAGTAGTCAGGAAAGCTACGAGCAGTACTTC,CSASSQESYEQYF
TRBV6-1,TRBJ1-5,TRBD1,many,TGTGCCAGCAGAAGCGACAGGGCGGGACGGAATCAGCCCCAGCATTTT,CASRSDRAGRNQPQHF
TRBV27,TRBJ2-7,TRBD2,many,TGTGCCAGCAGTCTCTACCCTAGCGGAAGCCGGGGCCTCGAGCAGTACTTC,CASSLYPSGSRGLEQYF
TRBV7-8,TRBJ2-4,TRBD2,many,TGTGCCAGCAGCTTAGGCGGGGGGGGGGACATTCAGTACTTC,CASSLGGGGDIQYF
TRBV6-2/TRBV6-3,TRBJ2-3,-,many,TGTGCCAGCAGCCGACAGTTCTCTAGCACAGATACGCAGTATTTT,CASSRQFSSTDTQYF
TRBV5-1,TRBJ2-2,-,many,TGCGCCAGCAGCTTGGGGACACCGGACACCGGGGAGCTGTTTTTT,CASSLGTPDTGELFF
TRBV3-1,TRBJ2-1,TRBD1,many,TGTGCCAGCAGCCGCTTCCCCGGACAGGGCTCCTACAATGAGCAGTTCTTC,CASSRFPGQGSYNEQFF
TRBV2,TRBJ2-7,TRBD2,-,TGTGCCAGCGATAGCGGGAGACGGTACGAGCAGTACTTC,CASDSGRRYEQYF
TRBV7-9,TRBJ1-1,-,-,TGTGCCAGCAGCTTAGGAGGAAGCCGACAGGCTGAAGCTTTCTTT,CASSLGGSRQAEAFF
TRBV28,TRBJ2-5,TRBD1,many,TGTGCCAGCAGTTTGGGAACCGGGACAGGGGGCCAAAAGACCCAGTACTTC,CASSLGTGTGGQKTQYF
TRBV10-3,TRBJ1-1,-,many,TGTGCCATCAGTGACAATGTCGGGATTACCACTGAAGCTTTCTTT,CAISDNVGITTEAFF
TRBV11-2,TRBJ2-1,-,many,TGTGCCAGCAGCTTAGCGCAGGGTACTTACAATGAGCAGTTCTTC,CASSLAQGTYNEQFF
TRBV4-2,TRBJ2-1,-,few,TGTGCCAGCAGCCAAGATGGACTACCCTATGAGCAGTTCTTC,CASSQDGLPYEQFF
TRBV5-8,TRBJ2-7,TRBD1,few,TGTGCCAGCAGCTCCCCATGGGACAGGGGGCTGTACGAGCAGTACTTC,CASSSPWDRGLYEQYF
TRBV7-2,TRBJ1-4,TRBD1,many,TGTGCCAGCAGCCAAGGGGGCAGGGGTGAAAAACTGTTTTTT,CASSQGGRGEKLFF